The clone carrying this T cell receptor beta chain was counted only a few times. Clones were read by immunoSEQ multiplex PCR, and TCRdb kept only the in-frame ones, dropping some. The data contain approximately 57,000 clones, about 90% of them seen just once; the ten biggest clones take up over 3%. Per the germline V gene, CDR1 is KGHSH and CDR2 is LQKENI. The CDR3 consists of 14 residues. V gave up 2 bases and J gave up 7 bases, with 12 bases separating them. The sample originates from a study of OX40 agonist ivuxolimab in advanced cancers. The chain has TRBV18 and TRBJ1-5; D is possibly TRBD1 (5 bases). Sequences were derived from CD4+ or CD8+ T cells sorted from blood, sampled in a trial of the OX40 agonist ivuxolimab. The TCR sequence derives from an adult with an advanced solid tumor such as melanoma, head and neck, liver or kidney cancer. CDR3 region: CASSPAGLGQPQHF. In DNA, the CDR3 is TGTGCCAGCTCACCAGCAGGGTTGGGCCAGCCCCAGCATTTT.